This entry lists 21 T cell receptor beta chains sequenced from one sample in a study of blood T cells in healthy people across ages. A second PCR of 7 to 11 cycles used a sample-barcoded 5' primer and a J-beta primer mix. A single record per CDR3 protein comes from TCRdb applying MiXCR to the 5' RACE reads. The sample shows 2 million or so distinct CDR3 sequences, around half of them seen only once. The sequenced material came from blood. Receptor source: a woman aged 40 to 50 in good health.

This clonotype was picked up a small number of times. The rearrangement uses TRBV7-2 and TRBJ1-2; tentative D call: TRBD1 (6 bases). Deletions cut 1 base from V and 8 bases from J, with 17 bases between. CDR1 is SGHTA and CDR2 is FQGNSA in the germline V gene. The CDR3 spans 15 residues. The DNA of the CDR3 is TGTGCCAGCAGCTTAGGACGGGGGGCGCAAGGGGGCTACACCTTC. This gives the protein CASSLGRGAQGGYTF.

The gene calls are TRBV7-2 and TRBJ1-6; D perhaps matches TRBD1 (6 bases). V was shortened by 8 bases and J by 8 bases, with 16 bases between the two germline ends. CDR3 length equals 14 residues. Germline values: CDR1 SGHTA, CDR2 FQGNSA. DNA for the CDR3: TGTGCCAGCCACCTGCCCAGGGGTGATTCACCCCTCCACTTT. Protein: CASHLPRGDSPLHF.

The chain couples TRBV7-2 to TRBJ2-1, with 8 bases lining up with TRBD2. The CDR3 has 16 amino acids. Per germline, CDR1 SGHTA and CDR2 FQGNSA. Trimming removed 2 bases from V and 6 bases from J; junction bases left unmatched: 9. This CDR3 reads CASSLLGPGGFNEQFF. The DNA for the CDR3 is TGTGCCAGCAGCTTACTCGGTCCGGGGGGGTTCAATGAGCAGTTCTTC.

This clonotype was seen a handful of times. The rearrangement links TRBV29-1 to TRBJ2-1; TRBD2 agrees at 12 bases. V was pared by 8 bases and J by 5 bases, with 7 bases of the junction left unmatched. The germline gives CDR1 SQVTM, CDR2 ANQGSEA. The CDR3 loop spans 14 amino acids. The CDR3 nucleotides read TGCAGCCATAAACTAGCGGGGGGAAACAATGAGCAGTTCTTC. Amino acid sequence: CSHKLAGGNNEQFF.

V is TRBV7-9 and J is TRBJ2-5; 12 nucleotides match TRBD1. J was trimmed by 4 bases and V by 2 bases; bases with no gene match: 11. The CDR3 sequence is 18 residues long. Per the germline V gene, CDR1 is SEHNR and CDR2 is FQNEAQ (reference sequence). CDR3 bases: TGTGCCAGCAGCTTAACCCTACCCGGGACAGGGGGCGTAGAGACCCAGTACTTC. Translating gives CASSLTLPGTGGVETQYF. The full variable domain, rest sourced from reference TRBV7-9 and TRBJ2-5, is DTGVSQNPRHKITKRGQNVTFRCDPISEHNRLYWYRQTLGQGPEFLTYFQNEAQLEKSRLLSDRFSAERPKGSFSTLEIQRTEQGDSAMYLCASSLTLPGTGGVETQYFGPGTRLLVL.

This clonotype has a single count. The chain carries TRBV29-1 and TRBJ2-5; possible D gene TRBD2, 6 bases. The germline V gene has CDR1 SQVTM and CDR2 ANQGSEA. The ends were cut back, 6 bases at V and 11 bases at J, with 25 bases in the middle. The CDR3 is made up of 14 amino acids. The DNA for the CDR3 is TGCAGCGTCCGGACTGGCCGGGGGAACAATGAGCAGTACTTC. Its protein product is CSVRTGRGNNEQYF.

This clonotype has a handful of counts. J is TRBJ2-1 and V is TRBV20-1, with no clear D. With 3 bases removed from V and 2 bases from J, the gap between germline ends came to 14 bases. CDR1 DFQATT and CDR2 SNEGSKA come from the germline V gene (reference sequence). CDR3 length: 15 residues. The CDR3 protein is CSASQDKRAYNEQFF. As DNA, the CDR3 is TGCAGTGCTAGCCAAGACAAGAGAGCCTACAATGAGCAGTTCTTC.

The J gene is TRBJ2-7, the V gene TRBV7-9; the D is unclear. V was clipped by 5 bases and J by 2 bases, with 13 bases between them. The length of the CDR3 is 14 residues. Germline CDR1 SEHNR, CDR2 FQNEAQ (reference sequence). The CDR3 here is CASSPRQDPYEQYF. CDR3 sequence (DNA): TGTGCCAGCAGCCCCCGGCAGGACCCCTACGAGCAGTACTTC. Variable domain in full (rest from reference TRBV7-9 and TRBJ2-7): DTGVSQNPRHKITKRGQNVTFRCDPISEHNRLYWYRQTLGQGPEFLTYFQNEAQLEKSRLLSDRFSAERPKGSFSTLEIQRTEQGDSAMYLCASSPRQDPYEQYFGPGTRLTVT.

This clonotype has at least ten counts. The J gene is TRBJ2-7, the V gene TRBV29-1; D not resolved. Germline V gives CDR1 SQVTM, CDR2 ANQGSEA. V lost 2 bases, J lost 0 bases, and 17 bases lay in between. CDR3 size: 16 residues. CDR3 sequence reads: CSVEIFGRTSSYEQYF. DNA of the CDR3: TGCAGCGTTGAAATTTTTGGCAGAACAAGCTCCTACGAGCAGTACTTC.

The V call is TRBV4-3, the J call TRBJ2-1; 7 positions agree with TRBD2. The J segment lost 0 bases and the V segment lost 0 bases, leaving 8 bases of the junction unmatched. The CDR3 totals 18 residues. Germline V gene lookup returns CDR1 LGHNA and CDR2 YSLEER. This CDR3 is CASSQDRSGVLSYNEQFF. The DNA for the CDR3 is TGCGCCAGCAGCCAAGATCGCAGCGGGGTCCTCTCCTACAATGAGCAGTTCTTC.

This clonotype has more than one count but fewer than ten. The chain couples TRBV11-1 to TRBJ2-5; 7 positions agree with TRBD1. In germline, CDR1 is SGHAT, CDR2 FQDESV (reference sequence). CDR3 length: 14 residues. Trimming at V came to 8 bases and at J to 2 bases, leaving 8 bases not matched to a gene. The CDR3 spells CASGIQGRQETQYF. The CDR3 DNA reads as TGTGCCAGCGGTATACAGGGGCGACAAGAGACCCAGTACTTC.

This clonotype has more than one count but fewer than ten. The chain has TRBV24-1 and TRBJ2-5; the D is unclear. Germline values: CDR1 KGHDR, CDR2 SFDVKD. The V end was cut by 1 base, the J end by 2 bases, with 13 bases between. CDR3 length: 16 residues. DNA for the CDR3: TGTGCCACCAGTGATTTCATGACCGCCGGACAAGAGACCCAGTACTTC. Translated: CATSDFMTAGQETQYF.

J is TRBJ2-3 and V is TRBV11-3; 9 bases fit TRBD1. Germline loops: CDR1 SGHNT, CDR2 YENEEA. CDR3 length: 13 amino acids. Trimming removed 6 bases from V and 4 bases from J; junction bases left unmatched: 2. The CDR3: CASRGQGSDTQYF. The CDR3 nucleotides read TGTGCCAGCAGAGGACAGGGGTCAGATACGCAGTATTTT.

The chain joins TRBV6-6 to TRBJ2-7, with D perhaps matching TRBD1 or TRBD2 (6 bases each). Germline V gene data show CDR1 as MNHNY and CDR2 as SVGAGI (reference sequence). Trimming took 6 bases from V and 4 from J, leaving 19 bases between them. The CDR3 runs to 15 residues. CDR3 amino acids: CASRDPGTGTYEQYF. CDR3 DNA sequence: TGTGCCAGCAGGGACCCCGGAACAGGGACTTACGAGCAGTACTTC.

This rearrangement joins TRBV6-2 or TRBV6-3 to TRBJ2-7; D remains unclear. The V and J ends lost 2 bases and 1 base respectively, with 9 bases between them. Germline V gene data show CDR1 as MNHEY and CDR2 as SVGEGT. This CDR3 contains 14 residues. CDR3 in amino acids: CASSYGVGSYEQYF. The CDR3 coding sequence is TGTGCCAGCAGTTACGGCGTCGGGTCCTACGAGCAGTACTTC.

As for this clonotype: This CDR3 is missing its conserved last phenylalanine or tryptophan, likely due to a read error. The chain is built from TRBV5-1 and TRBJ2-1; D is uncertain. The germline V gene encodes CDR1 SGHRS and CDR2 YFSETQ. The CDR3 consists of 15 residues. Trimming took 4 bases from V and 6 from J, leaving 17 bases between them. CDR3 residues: CASSGSRGIGNEQFL. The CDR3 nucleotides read TGCGCCAGCAGCGGAAGCAGAGGTATAGGCAATGAGCAGTTCTTA.

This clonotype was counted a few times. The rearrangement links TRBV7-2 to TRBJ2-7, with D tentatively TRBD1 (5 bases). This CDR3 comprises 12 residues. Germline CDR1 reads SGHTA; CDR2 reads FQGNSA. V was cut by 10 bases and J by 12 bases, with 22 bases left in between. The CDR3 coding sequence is TGTGCCACCTCTCCCAGGGCAGGCGAGTTGTACTTC. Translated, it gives CATSPRAGELYF.

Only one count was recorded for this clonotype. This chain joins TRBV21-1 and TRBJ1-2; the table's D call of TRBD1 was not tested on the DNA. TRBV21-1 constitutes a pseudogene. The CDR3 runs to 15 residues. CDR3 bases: TGTGCCAGCAGCAAAGCCGGTACAGGGGGAAGTGGCTACACCTTC. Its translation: CASSKAGTGGSGYTF.

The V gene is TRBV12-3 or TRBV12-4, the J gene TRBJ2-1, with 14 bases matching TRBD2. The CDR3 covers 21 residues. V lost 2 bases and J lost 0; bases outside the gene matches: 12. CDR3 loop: CASSLRLSGTSGGNSYNEQFF. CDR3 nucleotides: TGTGCCAGCAGTTTAAGGCTCTCCGGGACTAGCGGGGGTAACTCCTACAATGAGCAGTTCTTC.

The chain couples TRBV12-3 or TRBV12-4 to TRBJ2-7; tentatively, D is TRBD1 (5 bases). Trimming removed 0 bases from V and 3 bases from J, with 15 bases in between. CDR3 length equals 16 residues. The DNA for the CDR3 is TGTGCCAGCAGTTTAGCCAGGACACCTTCGATCTACGAGCAGTACTTC. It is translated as CASSLARTPSIYEQYF.

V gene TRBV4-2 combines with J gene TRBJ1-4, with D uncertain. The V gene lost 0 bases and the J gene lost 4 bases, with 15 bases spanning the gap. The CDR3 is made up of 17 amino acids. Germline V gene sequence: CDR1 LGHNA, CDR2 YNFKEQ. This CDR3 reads CASSQDIPASYNEKLFF. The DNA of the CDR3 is TGTGCCAGCAGCCAAGATATCCCCGCCAGTTATAATGAAAAACTGTTTTTT.